Each of the 16 T cell receptor beta chains below was sequenced from the same sample in a study of shared clonotypes between healthy human individuals. Sequenced by immunoSEQ multiplex PCR; TCRdb stores in-frame clones only, minus some. The table shows around 700,000 clones, with about 80% occurring only once. Source material: memory CD4+ T cells sorted from blood. The subset here: CD45RA-negative fraction. The receptors originated from a woman younger than 45 in good health.

This chain connects TRBV5-1 to TRBJ2-2, with TRBD2 identical over 9 bases. V lost 2 bases to trimming and J lost 10 bases; unmatched junction nucleotides: 21. The CDR3 runs to 19 residues. The germline gives CDR1 SGHRS, CDR2 YFSETQ. CDR3 sequence: CASSFRDSRAGGIAEELFF. The CDR3 nucleotides read TGCGCCAGCAGCTTCCGGGACTCGCGGGCGGGGGGGATCGCCGAGGAGCTGTTTTTT.

This clone showed up just once. This chain uses TRBV27 with TRBJ2-1; TRBD2 agrees at 15 bases. CDR1 is MNHEY and CDR2 is SMNVEV in the germline V gene (reference sequence). The CDR3 extends over 19 amino acids. The ends lost 0 bases at V and 7 bases at J; junction bases unmatched: 10. The CDR3 bases are TGTGCCAGCAGTTTATCCCTCGGGACTAGCGGGAGGAGCAGGAATGAGCAGTTCTTC. Translating gives CASSLSLGTSGRSRNEQFF.

The chain is built from TRBV11-3 and TRBJ2-1; D ambiguous. Deletions cut 8 bases from V and 9 bases from J, with 17 bases between. Germline lookup yields CDR1 SGHNT and CDR2 YENEEA. CDR3 length: 13 amino acids. The CDR3 DNA follows: TGTGCCAGCTCCGACGGACGCGACACTGAGCAGTTCTTC. Residues: CASSDGRDTEQFF.

The chain combines TRBV7-8 with TRBJ2-2; 8 bases line up with TRBD2. V shed 7 bases and J 0 bases; nucleotides not matched to a gene: 4. The CDR3 runs to 15 residues. In germline, CDR1 is SGHVS, CDR2 FQNEAQ. CDR3 amino acids: CASNTGGANTGELFF. CDR3 coding DNA: TGTGCCAGCAACACCGGGGGGGCGAACACCGGGGAGCTGTTTTTT.

This chain connects TRBV11-2 to TRBJ2-3; D perhaps matches TRBD1 (5 bases). In germline, CDR1 is SGHAT, CDR2 FQNNGV. Trimming cost V 4 bases and J 5 bases, with 10 bases left between them. The length of the CDR3 is 13 residues. The CDR3 nucleotides are TGTGCCAGCAGCTCAGACAGTGGAGATACGCAGTATTTT. Residues: CASSSDSGDTQYF.

The chain has TRBV5-3 and TRBJ2-5; D is uncertain. TRBV5-3 is recorded as an ORF, its role being uncertain. V was cut by 10 bases and J by 3 bases, with 10 bases left in between. There are 11 residues in the CDR3. CDR3 bases: TGTGCCCAAGGACCAAAAGAGACCCAGTACTTC. It codes for CAQGPKETQYF.

This clone was picked up a small number of times. It may be a read error: a sequence one base away is much more abundant. This specimen includes other DNA sequences encoding the same CDR3. The V gene is TRBV7-2, the J gene TRBJ1-5, with 9 bases lining up with TRBD1. The CDR3 consists of 14 residues. Germline CDR1 SGHTA, CDR2 FQGNSA. Losses at the gene ends were 5 bases for V and 4 bases for J; bases not matched to a gene: 3. CDR3 nucleotide sequence: TGTGCCAGCAGCAAGACAGGGGGTAATCAGCCCCAGCATTTT. This sequence encodes CASSKTGGNQPQHF.

The table lists this clone with a count of one. The chain recombines TRBV9 with TRBJ2-7; no clear D gene. The germline V gene has CDR1 SGDLS and CDR2 YYNGEE. Trimming took off 0 bases at V and 0 bases at J, with 10 bases between the two ends. The CDR3 has 15 amino acids. The CDR3 region is CASSVGPGPSYEQYF. The CDR3 DNA reads as TGTGCCAGCAGCGTAGGGCCCGGCCCCTCCTACGAGCAGTACTTC.

This chain connects TRBV5-6 to TRBJ1-3; TRBD1 aligns across 8 bases. This CDR3 has 15 amino acids. J was trimmed by 5 bases and V by 6 bases; bases with no gene match: 10. Per germline, CDR1 SGHDT and CDR2 YYEEEE. The CDR3 protein is CASTLRQGARNTIYF. In DNA form, the CDR3 reads TGTGCCAGCACTCTACGTCAGGGGGCAAGAAACACCATATATTTT.

The J gene is TRBJ2-1, the V gene TRBV9; tentative D call: TRBD2 (5 bases). The germline CDR1 and CDR2 sequences are SGDLS and YYNGEE. V lost 1 base and J 3 bases, leaving 11 bases between the germline ends. The CDR3 extends over 15 amino acids. The CDR3 DNA reads as TGTGCCAGCAGCGTAAGCGGACTTAACTACAATGAGCAGTTCTTC. Encoded protein: CASSVSGLNYNEQFF. The full variable domain, with the rest looked up from reference TRBV9 and TRBJ2-1, is DSGVTQTPKHLITATGQRVTLRCSPRSGDLSVYWYQQSLDQGLQFLIQYYNGEERAKGNILERFSAQQFPDLHSELNLSSLELGDSALYFCASSVSGLNYNEQFFGPGTRLTVL.

This chain joins TRBV2 and TRBJ2-1, with TRBD2 as a possible D gene (6 bases). V lost 4 bases to trimming and J lost 9 bases, with 19 bases between them. The CDR3 spans 15 residues. CDR1 and CDR2 (germline): SNHLY, FYNNEI. The CDR3 spells CASSGEAQPGAEQFF. CDR3 nucleotides: TGTGCCAGCAGTGGCGAGGCCCAGCCGGGAGCTGAGCAGTTCTTC.

The V gene is TRBV27, the J gene TRBJ2-7; 10 bases are shared with TRBD2. The germline V gene encodes CDR1 MNHEY and CDR2 SMNVEV (reference sequence). V gave up 6 bases and J gave up 5 bases; unmatched junction bases: 10. This CDR3 comprises 15 residues. The CDR3 DNA follows: TGTGCCAGCAGCCCCCTAGCGGGAGCTACCCACGAGCAGTACTTC. It yields the protein CASSPLAGATHEQYF.

The chain employs TRBV5-1 and TRBJ2-3, with D tentatively TRBD1 or TRBD2 (5 bases each). V shed 3 bases and J shed 0 bases, with 5 bases lying between them. The CDR3 runs 13 residues. Germline-derived CDR1 and CDR2 are SGHRS and YFSETQ. CDR3 in amino acids: CASSWDSTDTQYF. The CDR3 DNA reads TGCGCCAGCAGCTGGGACAGCACAGATACGCAGTATTTT.

This clone came up once. This chain uses TRBV2 with TRBJ1-6; D gene ambiguous. Looked up from germline, CDR1 is SNHLY and CDR2 is FYNNEI. The V gene lost 3 bases and the J gene lost 3 bases, with 6 bases spanning the gap. The CDR3 runs 14 residues. The CDR3 protein is CASSEDGYNSPLHF. CDR3 coding DNA: TGTGCCAGCAGTGAGGACGGCTATAATTCACCCCTCCACTTT.

V and J are TRBV28 and TRBJ1-4; 7 bases are a match to TRBD1. This CDR3 is 18 amino acids long. J lost 7 bases, V lost 6 bases, and 20 bases had no gene match. Germline V gives CDR1 MDHEN, CDR2 SYDVKM. The CDR3 nucleotides are TGTGCCAGCAGCCTCACGACAGGGCTGATACTAGCCACTGAAAAACTGTTTTTT. The encoded protein is CASSLTTGLILATEKLFF.

The gene calls are TRBV2 and TRBJ2-3; D is unclear. CDR3 length: 13 amino acids. The V end lost 8 bases, the J end lost 5 bases, and 14 bases lay between the germline ends. Per germline, CDR1 SNHLY and CDR2 FYNNEI. In DNA form, the CDR3 reads TGTGCCAGCCAACCCCCCAATGTAGATACGCAGTATTTT. The encoded protein is CASQPPNVDTQYF.